This TCR beta chain was captured by sequencing in a study of cytomegalovirus exposure and HLA in healthy donors. Amplification used 60 Vbeta primers and 13 Jbeta primers. This table comes from immunoSEQ multiplex PCR, and its TCRdb copy is limited to in-frame clones, with some not included. The sample lists 200,000 or so clones; approximately 80% were seen once. CDR3 length: 15 residues. Germline assignment: CDR1 MDHEN and CDR2 SYDVKM. Losses at the gene ends were 2 bases for V and 5 bases for J; bases not matched to a gene: 5. Study-level points and caveats: Later analysis found that TCR beta chains associated with HLA were more clonally expanded than other, equally common chains. Researchers reported that three CMV-associated chains were confirmed in vitro as CMV antigen-specific.

Turning to this clone: The antigen is unknown.

Sequenced sample: PBMCs. This TCR was sampled from a girl between 5 and 17 years old in good health and CMV-seronegative. This chain uses TRBV28 with TRBJ2-5; 10 bases agree with TRBD2. The CDR3 sequence is CASSLLAGVSETQYF. In DNA, the CDR3 is TGTGCCAGCAGTTTACTAGCGGGGGTTTCGGAGACCCAGTACTTC.